Listed below are T cell receptor beta chains from one sample, sequenced in a study of blood T cell repertoires in COVID-19. Clones were read by immunoSEQ multiplex PCR, and TCRdb kept only the in-frame ones, dropping some. The data contain over 250,000 clones, under 90% of them singletons. The sample taken for sequencing was PBMCs or T cells enriched from blood (not recorded which). These receptors all stem from an older woman who had recovered from COVID-19. Each CDR3 is given with its conserved first and last residue. A D gene is named only where the DNA matches it firmly. Rows give clone size only sometimes, using once, few, many, or a class for an expanded clone.

>TRBD1|TRBV9|-|TRBJ1-3
CASSDPGQGFSGNTIYF
TGTGCCAGCAGCGATCCGGGACAGGGCTTTTCTGGAAACACCATATATTTT
>-|TRBV27|-|TRBJ1-1
CASSLSLYGGGVAEAFF
TGTGCCAGCAGTTTATCGCTGTATGGAGGAGGAGTCGCTGAAGCTTTCTTT
>TRBD2|TRBV6-5|-|TRBJ2-5
CASSAGGRETQYF
TGTGCCAGCAGCGCGGGGGGGCGTGAGACCCAGTACTTC
>-|TRBV4-1|-|TRBJ1-2
CASSQRRGYTF
TGCGCCAGCAGCCAACGCCGGGGCTACACCTTC
>TRBD1|TRBV27|-|TRBJ1-4
CASMPQGANEKLFF
TGTGCCAGCATGCCTCAGGGGGCTAATGAAAAACTGTTTTTT
>TRBD2|TRBV28|-|TRBJ2-3
CATALGGSEDTQYF
TGTGCCACCGCCTTGGGGGGGAGCGAGGATACGCAGTATTTT
>-|TRBV5-5|few|TRBJ1-1
CASSLWGRNTEAFF
TGTGCCAGCAGCTTGTGGGGGCGAAACACTGAAGCTTTCTTT
>-|TRBV6-5|-|TRBJ1-5
CASRPLGNQPQHF
TGTGCCAGCAGGCCCCTAGGCAATCAGCCCCAGCATTTT
>TRBD2|TRBV27|-|TRBJ2-1
CASGGGGSYNEQFF
TGTGCCAGCGGCGGGGGAGGCTCCTACAATGAGCAGTTCTTC
>-|TRBV12-5|-|TRBJ1-5
CASGVSGGVQPQHF
TGTGCTAGTGGGGTCAGCGGGGGGGTTCAGCCCCAGCATTTT
>-|TRBV19|-|TRBJ2-7
CASSIQGLGYEQYF
TGTGCCAGTAGTATACAGGGACTGGGCTACGAGCAGTACTTC
>-|TRBV11-3|-|TRBJ2-3
CASSLAEAADTQYF
TGTGCCAGCAGCTTAGCCGAGGCCGCAGATACGCAGTATTTT
>TRBD1|TRBV6-5|-|TRBJ2-1
CASDTGTGSHNEQFF
TGTGCCAGCGACACCGGGACAGGGTCTCACAATGAGCAGTTCTTC
>-|TRBV12-3/TRBV12-4|-|TRBJ2-1
CASTALYNEQFF
TGTGCCAGCACAGCGCTCTACAATGAGCAGTTCTTC
>-|TRBV9|-|TRBJ2-1
CASSLRPGYEQFF
TGTGCCAGCAGCTTAAGACCAGGGTATGAGCAGTTCTTC
>TRBD2|TRBV27|-|TRBJ2-1
CASSLSRTSGVSYNEQFF
TGTGCCAGCAGTTTATCGAGGACTAGCGGGGTCTCCTACAATGAGCAGTTCTTC
>-|TRBV4-2|-|TRBJ1-3
CASSQAGVGNTIYF
TGTGCCAGCAGCCAGGCAGGGGTTGGGAACACCATATATTTT
>TRBD1|TRBV4-1|-|TRBJ1-1
CASSPWGQIMNTEAFF
TGCGCCAGCAGCCCCTGGGGACAGATAATGAACACTGAAGCTTTCTTT
>TRBD1|TRBV2|-|TRBJ1-6
CASSVGTGIDSPLHF
TGTGCCAGCAGTGTTGGGACAGGGATTGATTCACCCCTCCACTTT
>-|TRBV28|-|TRBJ1-6
CASSHIDSIYNSPLHF
TGTGCCAGCAGCCATATCGACAGTATCTATAATTCACCCCTCCACTTT
>-|TRBV12-3/TRBV12-4|-|TRBJ2-1
CASSFHREGGQFF
TGTGCCAGCAGTTTCCACAGGGAAGGAGGGCAGTTCTTC
>TRBD2|TRBV5-6|-|TRBJ2-3
CASSPTSGGQVGTQYF
TGTGCCAGCAGCCCGACTAGCGGGGGGCAGGTGGGTACGCAGTATTTT
>-|TRBV29-1|-|TRBJ2-7
CSAADKSSYEQYF
TGCAGCGCTGCGGACAAATCTTCCTACGAGCAGTACTTC
>-|TRBV3-1/TRBV3-2|once|TRBJ1-4
CASSSGVEKLFF
TGTGCCAGCAGTTCAGGGGTAGAAAAACTGTTTTTT
>-|TRBV24-1|-|TRBJ2-6
CATSSSRDRRAYSGANVLTF
TGTGCCACCAGCTCGAGTAGAGACCGGAGGGCATACTCTGGGGCCAACGTCCTGACTTTC
>TRBD1|TRBV28|-|TRBJ1-2
CASSTGGRGYTF
TGTGCCAGCAGCACAGGGGGTCGGGGCTACACCTTC
>-|TRBV9|-|TRBJ2-1
CASSGGLEGYNEQFF
TGTGCCAGCAGCGGTGGACTTGAAGGCTACAATGAGCAGTTCTTC
>TRBD2|TRBV2|-|TRBJ2-7
CASSVGAGAYEEQYF
TGTGCCAGCAGTGTAGGAGCGGGAGCTTATGAGGAGCAGTACTTC
>TRBD2|TRBV18|-|TRBJ2-2
CASSPGLAGATGELFF
TGTGCCAGCTCCCCTGGACTAGCGGGAGCAACCGGGGAGCTGTTTTTT
>TRBD1|TRBV7-3|-|TRBJ2-1
CASSPRQGASEQFF
TGTGCCAGCAGCCCCCGACAGGGGGCGAGTGAGCAGTTCTTC
>-|TRBV28|-|TRBJ1-4
CASSSRAGGSANEKLFF
TGTGCCAGCAGTTCCAGGGCGGGGGGCTCGGCTAATGAAAAACTGTTTTTT
>TRBD1|TRBV29-1|-|TRBJ2-1
CSGGGPYNEQFF
TGCTCAGGGGGCGGGCCTTACAATGAGCAGTTCTTC
>-|TRBV6-6|-|TRBJ1-5
CASSFNNQPQHF
TGTGCCAGCAGCTTTAACAATCAGCCCCAGCATTTT
>-|TRBV6-5|-|TRBJ2-3
CASSTLNGDTQYF
TGTGCCAGCAGCACCCTGAACGGGGATACGCAGTATTTT
>-|TRBV19|-|TRBJ2-7
CASSMEVGYEQYF
TGTGCCAGTAGTATGGAGGTAGGCTACGAGCAGTACTTC
>-|TRBV7-3|once|TRBJ1-5
CASSATSDSPEDSNQPQHF
TGTGCCAGCAGCGCAACCTCGGACTCCCCGGAGGATAGCAATCAGCCCCAGCATTTT
>-|TRBV19|-|TRBJ1-3
CASSMSGDGNTIYF
TGTGCCAGTAGTATGTCAGGGGACGGAAACACCATATATTTT
>TRBD1|TRBV29-1|-|TRBJ2-7
CSVEGGVQGSRSYEQYF
TGCAGCGTTGAAGGGGGTGTACAGGGGAGCAGGTCCTACGAGCAGTACTTC
>-|TRBV7-8|-|TRBJ2-7
CASSLAKISAYEQYF
TGTGCCAGCAGCTTAGCTAAGATTTCGGCCTACGAGCAGTACTTC
>TRBD1|TRBV11-2|-|TRBJ1-2
CASSGGQYGYTF
TGTGCCAGCAGCGGGGGACAGTATGGCTACACCTTC
>-|TRBV30|once|TRBJ2-7
CAWTGQGWYEQYF
TGTGCCTGGACAGGGCAGGGTTGGTACGAGCAGTACTTC
>-|TRBV7-2|-|TRBJ1-1
CASSLGWGDTEAFF
TGTGCCAGCAGCTTAGGGTGGGGGGACACTGAAGCTTTCTTT
>-|TRBV2|-|TRBJ1-1
CASSRGTGPTEAFF
TGTGCCAGCAGTCGAGGAACAGGGCCCACTGAAGCTTTCTTT
>TRBD1|TRBV24-1|-|TRBJ1-2
CATSEDRGRGYTF
TGTGCCACCAGTGAAGACAGGGGTAGGGGCTACACCTTC
>-|TRBV19|-|TRBJ1-2
CASTSLGEDFNYGYTF
TGTGCCAGTACCAGTCTGGGGGAGGATTTTAACTATGGCTACACCTTC
>TRBD1|TRBV28|-|TRBJ1-6
CASSLADRKNSPLHF
TGTGCCAGCAGTCTCGCGGACAGGAAAAATTCACCCCTCCACTTT
>TRBD2|TRBV20-1|-|TRBJ2-3
CSASWRLAGGDTDTQYF
TGCAGTGCTAGTTGGAGACTAGCGGGAGGAGACACAGATACGCAGTATTTT
>-|TRBV28|-|TRBJ1-2
CASSLSVYGYTF
TGTGCCAGCAGTTTATCGGTCTATGGCTACACCTTC